What follows describes a single T cell receptor beta chain. The target of this receptor is not known. Base qualities are not at hand, and no much larger clone is one base apart. This sample is part of a study of blood T cell repertoires in COVID-19 (dated by TCRdb to about 2020). About the full investigation: Samples covering the acute and convalescent phases of COVID-19 were provided by collaborators in the United States, Italy and Spain. The material from the prospective study consisted of cDNA or gDNA derived from T cells, B-cell-depleted T cells, or PBMCs. Subjects who had been exposed to COVID-19, were actively infected with it, or had recovered from it provided the deeply sampled blood TCRbeta repertoires that made up the dataset. The repertoires were made available in a free public database intended to serve as a resource for research on the immune response to SARS-CoV-2. Samples were obtained from the ongoing ImmuneRACE study (first 160 participants) and from 1,200 or so subjects provided by 6 global collaborators. The sample metadata nearly always contained a de-identified subject ID, COVID-19 status, age in years and sex. Where HLA class I and class II types were available, the types were taken from metadata supplied by the sample provider, not from assay-based typing. Summary of the overall study and its limitations: The amount of clinical and demographic metadata varied by source and participant and was provided uncurated.

Whole blood was collected in K2EDTA tubes by collaborating institutions according to the institutions' own protocols. Collaborator samples were shipped for TCRbeta analysis as frozen whole blood, isolated PBMCs, or DNA extracted from either sample type. The immunoSEQ Assay, a bias-controlled multiplex PCR, was used to amplify TCRbeta CDR3 regions from genomic DNA. The study's processing was this. Nucleated cell counts per sample were estimated from amplification of reference gene primers within the assay. To quantify the absolute abundance of each unique TCRbeta CDR3 rearrangement, sequence reads were collapsed and filtered. For each sample, productive Simpson clonality was calculated as the square root of Simpson's diversity index over productive rearrangements. TCRdb retrieved this table from immuneACCESS and kept in-frame rearrangements only. Not all clones are present; in checked studies, unresolved V genes account for under half, and no reason is known for the remainder. V, J and clone size derive from that table, while D and trimming were established from the DNA sequence. Recorded for this sample are about 160,000 clones; roughly 77% of them occurred a single time. Around 9.9% of the sample belongs to the ten largest clones.

The CDR3 holds 16 amino acids from the cysteine to the phenylalanine. Just CDR3 DNA is preserved here, 48 bases in frame from base 1. Sequences SGHDN (CDR1) and FVKESK (CDR2) are obtained from the germline V gene. V loses 0 bases, J loses 1 base, and the germline ends lie 12 bases apart. This TCR came from a human donor in a cohort sampled during active COVID-19. The chain uses TRBV14 and TRBJ1-1, with the D gene too uncertain to name. The sample comprised peripheral blood. The DNA is as follows: TGTGCCAGCAGCCAAGACCCATCCTACTGGAACACTGAAGCTTTCTTT. Translated, this gives CASSQDPSYWNTEAFF. The CDR3, completed at both ends by the reference TRBV14 and TRBJ1-1 genes, gives the full variable domain EAGVTQFPSHSVIEKGQTVTLRCDPISGHDNLYWYRRVMGKEIKFLLHFVKESKQDESGMPNNRFLAERTGGTYSTLKVQPAELEDSGVYFCASSQDPSYWNTEAFFGQGTRLTVV.